The 8 T cell receptor beta chains given below trace back to one sample, sequenced in a study of cytomegalovirus exposure and HLA in healthy donors. Researchers ran the PCR with 60 Vbeta and 13 Jbeta primers. TCRdb's copy holds only in-frame clones and misses some; the assay was immunoSEQ multiplex PCR. The table lists more than 140,000 clones, over 70% of them singletons. What was sequenced was PBMCs. All receptors derive from a young man in good health and CMV-seropositive.

This sequence joins TRBV7-2 and TRBJ2-7, with 7 nucleotides matching TRBD2. Looked up from germline, CDR1 is SGHTA and CDR2 is FQGNSA. CDR3 length: 16 residues. Unmatched junction bases numbered 10, after V lost 2 bases and J lost 3 bases. The CDR3 loop reads CASSLLAGLPIYEQYF. The CDR3 region has the DNA TGTGCCAGCAGCTTATTAGCGGGCCTACCGATCTACGAGCAGTACTTC.

The rearrangement uses TRBV7-2 and TRBJ2-1; 7 bases match TRBD2. With 1 base clipped from V and 2 bases from J, the junction kept 2 bases outside the gene matches. The CDR3 is made up of 15 amino acids. Germline V CDR1 and CDR2: SGHTA, FQGNSA. For the CDR3, the DNA is TGTGCCAGCAGCTTAGGGGGGGGTACCTACAATGAGCAGTTCTTC. Its translation: CASSLGGGTYNEQFF.

V gene TRBV28 combines with J gene TRBJ1-5, with unresolved D. CDR1 MDHEN and CDR2 SYDVKM come from the germline V gene. This CDR3 is built from 13 residues. Trimming removed 1 base at V and 5 bases at J, with 6 bases between. DNA of the CDR3: TGTGCCAGCAGTTTATATACGGATCAGCCCCAGCATTTT. Its translation is CASSLYTDQPQHF.

The chain employs TRBV19 and TRBJ2-3; D is undetermined. Germline lookup yields CDR1 LNHDA and CDR2 SQIVND (reference sequence). The CDR3 extends over 13 amino acids. The V end was cut by 4 bases, the J end by 6 bases, with 11 bases between. The CDR3 loop is CASSTYLTDTQYF. In DNA form, the CDR3 reads TGTGCCAGTAGTACCTACCTTACGGATACGCAGTATTTT.

This clone is a singleton in its sample. Written as DNA, the CDR3 is TGTGCCAGCAGTGGGGGCGGGTGGGGGACCTACGAGCAGTACTTC. Amino acids: CASSGGGWGTYEQYF. The rearrangement uses TRBV5-4 and TRBJ2-5, with D perhaps TRBD1 (6 bases). The J call may be wrong; the DNA end is better matched by TRBJ2-7. Germline V lookup: CDR1 SGHNT, CDR2 YYREEE (reference sequence). The CDR3 totals 15 residues.

This chain connects TRBV28 to TRBJ2-7; 8 bases agree with TRBD1. This CDR3 spans 15 amino acids. Trimming cost V 1 base and J 1 base; bases outside gene matches: 3. Germline CDR1 MDHEN, CDR2 SYDVKM. The CDR3, as DNA: TGTGCCAGCAGTTTATATACAGGGGGATCCTACGAGCAGTACTTC. Translating it yields CASSLYTGGSYEQYF.

The rearrangement links TRBV6-5 to TRBJ1-3, with 8 positions matching TRBD1. The CDR3 length is 15 residues. Germline loops: CDR1 MNHEY, CDR2 SVGAGI. V was clipped by 6 bases and J by 0 bases; unmatched bases: 4. CDR3 sequence: CASRYRGSSGNTIYF. The CDR3, as DNA: TGTGCCAGCAGATACAGGGGGAGCTCTGGAAACACCATATATTTT.

The CDR3 DNA reads TGTGCCAGCAGCTTAGGTTCCGGGGGATCCTACGAGCAGTACTTC. Protein: CASSLGSGGSYEQYF. The rearrangement links TRBV7-7 to TRBJ2-7; possibly TRBD2 for D (6 bases). The germline gives CDR1 SSHAT, CDR2 FNYEAQ (reference sequence). This CDR3 contains 15 residues. The V end was cut by 1 base, the J end by 1 base, with 11 bases between.